Listed here is a single T cell receptor (beta chain). Its antigen has not been determined. Base qualities were left out, and no much larger clone turns up one base away. This specimen's treatment or condition label, interpreted: about 20 received Ad26.COV2.S at low or high dose, single or two shots; several received placebo; per-sample allocation not given. For vaccine and placebo recipients, repertoires were sequenced using samples collected on day 63 after the first injection. In Cohort 1b, 25 adults aged 18-55 years were enrolled at a single site in Boston, USA, between 29 July and 7 August 2020. Ad26.COV2.S was a replication-incompetent adenovirus type 26 vector expressing a prefusion-stabilized SARS-CoV-2 spike protein from the original Wuhan strain. The immunoSEQ Assay was the method used to sequence TCRbeta CDR3 regions. After extraction, genomic DNA underwent amplification by bias-controlled multiplex PCR, followed by high-throughput sequencing. As for the authors' bioinformatics: To quantify the absolute abundance of every unique TCRbeta CDR3 region, sequences were collapsed and filtered. T cell fraction was estimated by normalizing TCRbeta template counts to usable DNA, which was measured by amplifying reference genes present in all nucleated cells. Repertoire TCRs were annotated as SARS-CoV-2-specific when V gene, CDR3 amino acid sequence and J gene were exactly matched to a known reactive TCR set. The reference SARS-CoV-2 TCR set came from MIRA and was filtered for enrichment in COVID-19-positive ImmuneCODE repertoires, removing public or cross-reactive TCRs. Using the MIRA antigens, annotated TCRs were further analysed by specific ORF or by position within an ORF. Depth was the summed frequency of annotated unique rearrangements, while breadth was defined as annotated unique rearrangements over total unique productive rearrangements. Two-sided Wilcoxon rank-sum tests were applied when comparing TCR breadth between groups. The immuneACCESS repertoire file appears here via TCRdb, limited to in-frame rearrangements. These files lack a portion of the clones; in checked studies, under half of the deficit traces to unresolved V genes, and the cause of the others is not known. The V and J calls and the clone size are those of that table, but D and trimming were determined from the DNA. For this sample the table gives roughly 300,000 clones, of which 75% to 90% were detected only once. The ten largest make up about 5% of the sample.

This specimen belongs to a study of Ad26.COV2.S vaccination and SARS-CoV-2 variants (dated by TCRdb to about 2021). In the study overall: Donors in the vaccine arm were drawn from COV1001, a multicentre, randomized, double-blind, placebo-controlled phase I-IIa trial testing Ad26.COV2.S in healthy adults. Ad26.COV2.S was administered intramuscularly at a dose of 5x10^10 or 1x10^11 viral particles, either as one shot or as two shots given 56 days apart. Sequencing of the TCRbeta repertoire served to evaluate the specificity and breadth of SARS-CoV-2-reactive T cell receptors following Ad26.COV2.S vaccination. A total of roughly 30 samples were included in the TCR-sequenced set, comprising roughly 19 Ad26.COV2.S vaccine recipients, 5 placebo recipients and 8 SARS-CoV-2 convalescent individuals. Trial participants were randomized into five groups of five: low-dose or high-dose Ad26.COV2.S given once or twice, or placebo on both occasions. Investigators did not know the trial group allocation while performing experiments and assessing outcomes.

Beyond this particular receptor, the publication reports: The study was not powered to compare responses between vaccine doses or regimens. Non-spike TCR breadth was comparable between vaccine and placebo recipients, consistent with the vaccine containing only spike. The authors noted that the TCR breadth and depth analyses may have underestimated total T cell responses. Ad26.COV2.S recipients had higher spike-specific TCR breadth than placebo recipients (P = 0.0014). After vaccination, substantial breadth of spike-specific CD8+ and CD4+ T cell responses was reported.

From the cysteine up to the phenylalanine, the CDR3 has a length of 11 residues. CDR3 DNA is the only sequence kept; it has 33 bases, read in frame from the first base. For CDR1 and CDR2, the germline V gene lists SQVTM and ANQGSEA. V and J are truncated by 4 bases and 6 bases respectively, leaving an intervening sequence of 9 bases. This sequence originates from a person between 18 and 65 years old who received the Ad26.COV2.S COVID-19 vaccine or a placebo. The source was peripheral blood, collected in a trial of Ad26.COV2.S vaccine versus placebo. The V and J segments used are TRBV29-1 and TRBJ1-2; there is no confident call for the D gene. CDR3 sequence: CSVGQLDGYTF. The DNA reads TGCAGCGTTGGGCAGTTAGATGGCTACACCTTC.